The present T cell receptor (beta chain) was sequenced within a study of cytomegalovirus exposure and HLA in healthy donors (dated by TCRdb to the late 2010s). With respect to the entire study: In an earlier analysis of fewer than 750 of the donors, about 270 Gb of sequence data and 117 million unique TCR beta sequences from roughly 190 million T cells were reported. An early release that covered about 600 HLA-typed donors contained about 300 gigabases of sequencing data and approximately 85 million unique TCR sequences. Among the roughly 410 genotyped donors, around 79% belonged to the genetic ancestry cluster associated with self-reported Caucasian donors. The study was designed to test whether signatures of past pathogen exposure could be identified by cataloging public T cell receptors. The T cell repertoires of several hundred subjects were profiled by immunosequencing and related to cytomegalovirus serostatus. A separate validation cohort of approximately 130 different subjects was used in addition to the approximately 700-subject first cohort. To predict cytomegalovirus infection status, the study brought together high-throughput TCR immunosequencing, statistical association of individual TCRs with disease status, and machine learning. In a later analysis, previously published TCR beta repertoires from several hundred donors were re-analyzed and high-resolution HLA genotyping was added so that TCR occurrence patterns could be studied. Rather than using new phenotypic data, the later analysis identified candidate immune exposures from TCR beta sequences and from how often those sequences occurred across donors. To decide whether each TCR beta V gene segment behaved as functional or pseudogenic, an earlier analysis of some 600 of the donors relied on high-throughput TCR beta sequencing. Donor age, sex, ethnicity and CMV serostatus were compiled together with the repertoire data. A later genetic analysis took genome-wide SNP genotypes for about 65% of the 666 donors and used that subset as a discovery cohort. All discovery cohort repertoires had been generated on a single sequencing platform. HLA typing included class I and class II loci at four-digit resolution. The number of donors typed differed by locus, with roughly 620-630 for A, B, C, DRB1 and DQB1, about 500 for DQA1, 600 to 610 for DPA1, and some 470 for DPB1. Several DR-DQ haplotypes were treated as single units for association and clustering because of strong linkage in the cohort. Among roughly 370 genotyped donors of the cohort, an average of roughly 240,000 unique TCR beta nucleotide sequences were sequenced per donor, roughly 20% of them non-productive.

Receptors were amplified or captured by the immunoSEQ multiplex PCR assay. For the multiplex PCR, a mixture combining 60 forward primers for TCR Vbeta segments and 13 reverse primers for TCR Jbeta segments was used. The CDR3 region of rearranged TCR beta genes was amplified from genomic DNA with a multiplex PCR assay. Amplified TCR beta libraries were sequenced as 87-base-pair reads on the Illumina HiSeq System. Per the original workflow: A later analysis counted about 76 million unique TCR beta chains across the 650 to 800 repertoires, and around 9.9 million of these chains were shared by at least two donors. Raw reads were error-corrected and collapsed into unique sequences with a nearest-neighbor algorithm that merged closely related sequences to remove PCR and sequencing errors. CDR3 sequences were aligned to IMGT reference sequences to assign V, D and J gene segments. For a sequence to be retained, at least a six-nucleotide match to both a V gene segment and a J gene segment was required. A rearrangement counted as productive if the CDR3 had no stop codons and remained in frame with V and J, and every other rearrangement counted as non-productive. Following IMGT convention, CDR3 was defined as the stretch from the second conserved V-encoded cysteine up to the conserved J-encoded phenylalanine. The earlier analysis of about 530 of the donors excluded any sequence lacking an unambiguous match to a single V gene segment. An earlier analysis of about 600 of the donors called V segments functional above 56.7% productive rearrangements and segregating when the between-donor standard deviation exceeded 5%. A statistical classification framework was built for diagnosing cytomegalovirus status from the catalog of TCR beta chain sequences. A later analysis assigned V and J genes by comparing TCR nucleotide sequences with IMGT/GENE-DB human TR gene sequences. A later analysis assigned CDR3 sequences and most-parsimonious VDJ recombination scenarios with the TCRdist pipeline. In a later analysis, each TCR beta chain was defined by its CDR3 amino acid sequence together with its V-gene family, and reads lacking a unique V-gene family were excluded. In a later analysis, fewer than 650 highly shared, low-generation-probability nucleotide sequences were removed to address suspected cross-contamination and a sequencing artifact. A later analysis calculated a clonal expansion index for each public chain from normalized within-repertoire ranks of inferred template counts. In a later analysis, generation probabilities were computed with a VDJ recombination model fitted to out-of-frame rearrangements, and the resulting probabilities were checked against IGoR. Hypergeometric tests were used in a later analysis to score TCR-TCR, TCR-HLA and TCR-CMV co-occurrence, with a repertoire-size bias correction applied to the TCR pairs. To estimate false discovery rates, a later analysis permuted the HLA or CMV assignments 20 times. A later analysis grouped co-occurring TCRs with DBSCAN, adding TCRdist sequence similarity when clustering within HLA-allele-positive subsets. Co-occurrence clustering excluded repertoires with fewer than 30,000 or more than 120,000 public chains, plus five with anomalous nucleotide sharing. TCRdb provides this immuneACCESS table in a form limited to in-frame rearrangements. Some clones are lacking; in checked studies, under half of them reflect an unresolved V gene, and why the rest are absent is not known. Clone size and the V and J calls come from that table; the DNA yielded D and trimming. Present in this sample are 110,000 or so clones, approximately 75% of which were seen just once. Around 4.9% of the sample belongs to the ten largest clones.

About this clone itself: The target of this receptor is not known. There are no base qualities to consult, and no much larger clone falls within one base.

The CDR3 measures 14 amino acids from cysteine to phenylalanine. Just the 42-base CDR3 DNA is kept, in frame starting at base 1. CDR1 and CDR2 were assigned from the germline V gene (reference sequence) as MNHNY and SVGAGI. Deletion took 8 bases off V and 4 bases off J, with a span of 14 bases between the germline ends. The paper's findings and limits, for the study overall: For the cohort, immune exposure information was limited to CMV serostatus. When HLA alleles, especially DR and DQ, strongly co-occurred, TCR associations were difficult to assign to individual alleles. In an earlier analysis of 450 to 750 of the donors, most TCR beta V segments appeared in productive rearrangements about 87% or about 30% of the time, broadly matching IMGT annotations. A later genetic analysis associated a missense DCLRE1C variant with V-gene and J-gene trimming of TCR beta chains, and an independent cohort replicated the association. While some public TCRs were present in many individuals, most TCR sequences turned up only very rarely across donors. According to a later analysis, most CMV-associated TCR beta chains appeared to be HLA-restricted, and the HLA associations seemed to be driven largely by CMV exposure. A later genetic analysis reported fewer N-insertions in productive TCRs among donors in an Asian-associated ancestry cluster than the roughly 700-donor mean. In this cohort, only TCR beta chains were sequenced, and detectable features were limited by the absence of alpha or paired-chain data. A later analysis found that TCR association rates varied across HLA loci, with DRB1 alleles showing the most associated TCRs and HLA-C alleles the fewest. Sequencing depth was assumed to be roughly uniform across donors in the presence/absence analyses, though that assumption may not hold. A further reported finding was that TCR beta sequences accurately predicted the HLA-A and HLA-B alleles for most subjects in the first cohort. Linkage disequilibrium might explain the correlated functional status among segregating V segments, but an unknown experimental factor could not be excluded. Some IMGT-functional V segments, including TRBV6-2 and TRBV6-3, could not be told apart with the 87-base-pair reads, so those segments were excluded. HLA typing was unavailable for some donors at each locus, so association tests used only the typed subset. The classifier was reported to diagnose cytomegalovirus status with high specificity and sensitivity in both the original cohort and the validation cohort. A cluster of highly shared sequence variants was judged likely to represent a technical artifact of the sequencing pipeline. A later analysis associated roughly 17,000 TCR beta sequences with specific HLA alleles at a false discovery rate of 0.05. In vitro tests confirmed that a few of the cytomegalovirus-associated TCR beta chains recognize cytomegalovirus antigens. The study gave a list of 150 to 200 TCR beta chains associated with cytomegalovirus. Because counts were too low, more than 15 rarely observed V segments, including chromosome 9 orphons, were left out of the earlier analysis of a few hundred of the donors. It was suggested by the authors that the approach could potentially be generalized to other disease states and immunological phenotypes. In a later analysis, several top co-occurrence clusters were reported to appear linked to parvovirus B19, influenza, CMV and Epstein-Barr virus. Compared with equally common non-associated chains, HLA-associated TCR beta chains in a later analysis were more clonally expanded and had lower generation probabilities.

The cohort was made up of several hundred healthy bone marrow donors. All cohort members were sampled while nominally healthy, although unrecorded immune exposures were likely present. The donor was CMV seropositive and was included in the group of 250 to 350 seropositive cohort members. A peripheral blood sample was collected from each donor, and TCR beta sequencing was performed on peripheral blood mononuclear cells. The Qiagen DNeasy Blood Extraction Kit was used to extract genomic DNA from the blood cell samples. The source is a man aged 50-59 years in good health and CMV-seropositive. The sequenced sample consisted of PBMCs. The chain is made from TRBV6-6 and TRBJ2-2; the D gene is perhaps TRBD2, on 5 matching bases. The CDR3 reads as follows: CASGEKGVTGELFF. The bases are TGTGCCAGCGGGGAGAAGGGTGTCACCGGGGAGCTGTTTTTT.